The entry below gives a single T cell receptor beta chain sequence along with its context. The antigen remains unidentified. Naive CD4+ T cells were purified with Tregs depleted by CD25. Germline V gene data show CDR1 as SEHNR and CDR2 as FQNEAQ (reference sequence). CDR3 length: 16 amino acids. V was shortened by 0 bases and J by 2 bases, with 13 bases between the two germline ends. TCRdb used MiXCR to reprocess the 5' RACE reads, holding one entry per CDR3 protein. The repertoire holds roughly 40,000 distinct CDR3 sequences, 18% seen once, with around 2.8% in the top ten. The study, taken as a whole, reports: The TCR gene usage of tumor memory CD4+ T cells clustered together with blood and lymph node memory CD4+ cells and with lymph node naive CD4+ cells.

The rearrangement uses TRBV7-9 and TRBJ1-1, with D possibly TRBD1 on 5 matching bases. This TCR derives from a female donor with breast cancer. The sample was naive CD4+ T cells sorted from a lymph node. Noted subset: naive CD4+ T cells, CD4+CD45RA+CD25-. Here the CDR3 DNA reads TGTGCCAGCAGCTTAGCGCTGGCAGGGTCTAACACTGAAGCTTTCTTT. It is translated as CASSLALAGSNTEAFF.